This TCR beta chain derives from a study of tumor-infiltrating lymphocytes in primary liver carcinoma. As for this clonotype: Mismatch with germline at one junction end may stem from a read error.

Blood RNA was derived from unsorted whole blood, and germline DNA was extracted too. TCR beta cDNA was made from 450 to 550 ng total RNA with a constant-region primer. ARM-PCR was slightly modified, and three nested multiplex PCR rounds with it gave rise to the TCR beta libraries. In the first two PCR rounds, TRBV1-TRBV30 forward primers were paired with a C-beta reverse primer, and each round lasted approximately 9 cycles. TCRdb redid the calling of the multiplex PCR reads with MiXCR, one entry per CDR3 protein. The repertoire holds some 190,000 distinct CDR3 sequences, with less than 65% as singletons. CDR1 MNHNY and CDR2 SVGAGI come from the germline V gene (reference sequence). The CDR3 runs to 16 residues.

Specimen: peripheral blood. This rearrangement joins TRBV6-6 to TRBJ2-7; a possible D gene is TRBD1 (6 bases). The receptor was derived from a man aged 35-49 years with primary liver carcinoma and hepatitis B virus infection. This CDR3 is CASSYLQRQVSYEQNF. The CDR3 nucleotides read TGTGCCAGCAGTTACCTCCAGAGACAGGTCTCCTACGAGCAGAACTTC.